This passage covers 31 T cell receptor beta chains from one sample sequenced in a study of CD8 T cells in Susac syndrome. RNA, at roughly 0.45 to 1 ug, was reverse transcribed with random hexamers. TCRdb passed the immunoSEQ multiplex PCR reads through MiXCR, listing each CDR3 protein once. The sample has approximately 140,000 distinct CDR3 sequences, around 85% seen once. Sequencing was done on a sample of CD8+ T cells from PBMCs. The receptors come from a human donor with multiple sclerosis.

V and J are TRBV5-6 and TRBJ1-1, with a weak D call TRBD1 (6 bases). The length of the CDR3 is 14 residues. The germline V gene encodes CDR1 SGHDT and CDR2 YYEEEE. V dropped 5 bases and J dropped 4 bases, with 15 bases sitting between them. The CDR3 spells CASSYTSRGTEAFF. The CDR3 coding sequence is TGTGCCAGCAGTTACACATCCAGGGGCACTGAAGCTTTCTTT.

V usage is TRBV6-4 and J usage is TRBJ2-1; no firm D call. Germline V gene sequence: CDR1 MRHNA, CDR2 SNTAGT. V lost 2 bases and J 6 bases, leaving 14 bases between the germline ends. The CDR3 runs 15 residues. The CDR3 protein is CASSDQNNPINEQFF. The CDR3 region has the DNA TGTGCCAGCAGTGACCAGAACAACCCGATCAATGAGCAGTTCTTC.

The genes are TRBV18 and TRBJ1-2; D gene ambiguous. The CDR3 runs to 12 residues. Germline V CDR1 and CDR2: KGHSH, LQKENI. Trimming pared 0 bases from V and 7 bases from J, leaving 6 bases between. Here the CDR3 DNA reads TGTGCCAGCTCACCACCGGGGAGTGGCTACACCTTC. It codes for CASSPPGSGYTF.

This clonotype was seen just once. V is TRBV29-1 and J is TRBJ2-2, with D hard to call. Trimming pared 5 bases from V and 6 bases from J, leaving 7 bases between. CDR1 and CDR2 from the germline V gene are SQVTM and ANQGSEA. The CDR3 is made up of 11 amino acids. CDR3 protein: CSVLAAGELFF. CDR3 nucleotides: TGCAGCGTTTTAGCAGCCGGGGAGCTGTTTTTT.

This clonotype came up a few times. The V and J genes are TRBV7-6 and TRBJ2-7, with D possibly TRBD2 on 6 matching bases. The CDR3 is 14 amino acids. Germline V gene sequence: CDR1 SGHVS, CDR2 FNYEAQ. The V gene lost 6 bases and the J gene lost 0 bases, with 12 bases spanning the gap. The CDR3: CASRPDGSSYEQYF. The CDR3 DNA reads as TGTGCCAGCAGACCCGACGGGAGCTCCTACGAGCAGTACTTC.

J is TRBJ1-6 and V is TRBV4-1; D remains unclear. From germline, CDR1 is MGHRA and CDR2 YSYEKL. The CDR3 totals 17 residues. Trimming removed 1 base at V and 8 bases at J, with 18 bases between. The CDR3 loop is CASSQVAVSLTDSPLHF. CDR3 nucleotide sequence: TGCGCCAGCAGCCAAGTGGCCGTGAGCTTGACGGATTCACCCCTCCACTTT.

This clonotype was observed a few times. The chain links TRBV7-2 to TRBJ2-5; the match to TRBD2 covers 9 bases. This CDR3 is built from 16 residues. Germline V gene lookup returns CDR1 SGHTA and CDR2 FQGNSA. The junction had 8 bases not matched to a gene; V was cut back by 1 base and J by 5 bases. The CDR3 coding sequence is TGTGCCAGCAGCTTAGGGCTAGCGGGACCGAGGGAGACCCAGTACTTC. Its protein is CASSLGLAGPRETQYF.

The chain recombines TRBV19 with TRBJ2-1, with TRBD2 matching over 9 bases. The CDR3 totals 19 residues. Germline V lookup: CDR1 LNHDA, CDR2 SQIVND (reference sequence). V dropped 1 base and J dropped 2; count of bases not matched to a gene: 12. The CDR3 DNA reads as TGTGCCAGTAGTATAGCAGGCCTCCCGGCGGGAGGGCCCTACAATGAGCAGTTCTTC. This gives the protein CASSIAGLPAGGPYNEQFF.

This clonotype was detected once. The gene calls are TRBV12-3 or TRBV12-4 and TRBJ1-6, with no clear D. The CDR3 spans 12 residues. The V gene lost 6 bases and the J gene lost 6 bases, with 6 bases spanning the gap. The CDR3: CASRSFNSPLHF. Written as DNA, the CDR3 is TGTGCCAGCAGATCTTTTAATTCACCCCTCCACTTT.

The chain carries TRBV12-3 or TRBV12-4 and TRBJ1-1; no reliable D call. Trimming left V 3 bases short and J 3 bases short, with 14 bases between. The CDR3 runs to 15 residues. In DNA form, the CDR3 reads TGTGCCAGCAGTTTCCCCAGCAGGCCGGACACTGAAGCTTTCTTT. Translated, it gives CASSFPSRPDTEAFF.

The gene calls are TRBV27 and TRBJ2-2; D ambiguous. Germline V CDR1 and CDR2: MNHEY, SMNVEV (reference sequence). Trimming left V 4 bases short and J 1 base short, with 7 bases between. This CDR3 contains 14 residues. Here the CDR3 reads CASSYGVNTGELFF. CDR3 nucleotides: TGTGCCAGCAGTTATGGGGTGAACACCGGGGAGCTGTTTTTT.

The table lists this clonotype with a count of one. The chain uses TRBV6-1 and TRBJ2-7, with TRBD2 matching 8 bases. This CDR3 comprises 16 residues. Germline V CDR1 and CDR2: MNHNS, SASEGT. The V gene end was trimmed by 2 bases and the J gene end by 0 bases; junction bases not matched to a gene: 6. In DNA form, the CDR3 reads TGTGCCAGCAGTGAATCGACGGGACTAGACTCCTACGAGCAGTACGTC. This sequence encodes CASSESTGLDSYEQYV.

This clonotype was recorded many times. The CDR3, as DNA: TGTGCCAGCAGGAGGGGTATCCAGAACACCGGGGAGCTGTTTTTT. It translates to CASRRGIQNTGELFF. The J gene is TRBJ2-2, the V gene TRBV27; the D call may be TRBD1 or TRBD2 (5 bases each). Germline V gives CDR1 MNHEY, CDR2 SMNVEV (reference sequence). The CDR3 is made up of 15 amino acids. Trimming cost V 6 bases and J 1 base, with 12 bases left between them.

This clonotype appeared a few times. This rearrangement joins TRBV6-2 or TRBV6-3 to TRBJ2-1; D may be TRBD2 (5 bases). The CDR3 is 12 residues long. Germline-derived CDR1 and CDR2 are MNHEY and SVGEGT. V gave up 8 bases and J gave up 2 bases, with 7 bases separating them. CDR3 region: CASGEPYNEQFF. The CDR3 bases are TGTGCCAGCGGGGAGCCCTACAATGAGCAGTTCTTC.

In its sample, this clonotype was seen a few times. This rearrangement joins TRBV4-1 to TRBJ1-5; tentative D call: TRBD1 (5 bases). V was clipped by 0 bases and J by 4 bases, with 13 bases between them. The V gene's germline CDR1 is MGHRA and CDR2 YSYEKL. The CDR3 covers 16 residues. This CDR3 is CASSQDWRGSNQPQHF. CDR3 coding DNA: TGCGCCAGCAGCCAAGATTGGAGGGGCTCGAATCAGCCCCAGCATTTT.

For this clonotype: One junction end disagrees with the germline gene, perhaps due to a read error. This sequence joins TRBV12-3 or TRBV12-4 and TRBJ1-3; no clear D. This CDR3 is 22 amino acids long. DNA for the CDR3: TGTGCCAGCAGCCCCGAGATGAGGTTCAAGGGTTATTTTCACTCCTCTGGAAGCACCATATATTTT. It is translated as CASSPEMRFKGYFHSSGSTIYF.

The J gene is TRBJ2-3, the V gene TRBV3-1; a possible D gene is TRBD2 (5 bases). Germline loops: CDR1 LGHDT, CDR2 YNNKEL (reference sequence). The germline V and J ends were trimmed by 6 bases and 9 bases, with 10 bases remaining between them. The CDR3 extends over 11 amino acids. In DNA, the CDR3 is TGTGCCAGCAGGGAAGGCGGGACGCAGTATTTT. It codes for CASREGGTQYF.

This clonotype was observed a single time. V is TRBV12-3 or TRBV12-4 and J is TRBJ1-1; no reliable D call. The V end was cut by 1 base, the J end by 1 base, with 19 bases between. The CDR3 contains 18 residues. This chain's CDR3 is CASSLGVGGDARNTEAFF. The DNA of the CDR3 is TGTGCCAGCAGTTTAGGGGTCGGCGGGGATGCAAGGAACACTGAAGCTTTCTTT.

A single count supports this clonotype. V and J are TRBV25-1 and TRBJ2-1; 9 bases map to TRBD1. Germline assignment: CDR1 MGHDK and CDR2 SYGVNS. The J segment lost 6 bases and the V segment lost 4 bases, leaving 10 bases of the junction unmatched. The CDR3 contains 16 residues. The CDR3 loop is CASSARGQGVRNEQFF. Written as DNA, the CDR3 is TGTGCCAGCAGTGCTCGGGGACAGGGAGTCCGCAATGAGCAGTTCTTC.

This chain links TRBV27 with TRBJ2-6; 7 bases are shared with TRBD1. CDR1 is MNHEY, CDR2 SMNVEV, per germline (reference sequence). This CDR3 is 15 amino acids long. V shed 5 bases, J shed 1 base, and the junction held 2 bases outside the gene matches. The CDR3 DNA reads TGTGCCAGCAGTCACAGGGGATCTGGGGCCAACGTCCTGACTTTC. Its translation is CASSHRGSGANVLTF. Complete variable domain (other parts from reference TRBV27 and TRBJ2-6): EAQVTQNPRYLITVTGKKLTVTCSQNMNHEYMSWYRQDPGLGLRQIYYSMNVEVTDKGDVPEGYKVSRKEKRNFPLILESPSPNQTSLYFCASSHRGSGANVLTFGAGSRLTVL.

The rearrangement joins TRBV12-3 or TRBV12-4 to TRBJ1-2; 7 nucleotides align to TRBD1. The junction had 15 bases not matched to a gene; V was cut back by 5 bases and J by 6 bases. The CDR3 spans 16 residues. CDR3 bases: TGTGCCAGCAGTCGGGACAGCTATCAGCTACTGGATGGCTACACCTTC. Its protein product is CASSRDSYQLLDGYTF.

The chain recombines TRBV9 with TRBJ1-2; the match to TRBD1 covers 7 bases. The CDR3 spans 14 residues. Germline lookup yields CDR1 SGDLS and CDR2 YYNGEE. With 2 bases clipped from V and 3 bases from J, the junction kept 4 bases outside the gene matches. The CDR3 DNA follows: TGTGCCAGCAGCGTGTTCGACAGGGACTATGGCTACACCTTC. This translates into CASSVFDRDYGYTF.

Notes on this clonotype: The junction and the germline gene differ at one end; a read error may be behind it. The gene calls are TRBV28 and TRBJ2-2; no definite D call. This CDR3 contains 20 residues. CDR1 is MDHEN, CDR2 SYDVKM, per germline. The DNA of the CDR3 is TGTGCCAACAGTTCGACCGCGGAATTTTTTCGGTTTTCGAACACCGGGGAGCTGTTTTTT. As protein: CANSSTAEFFRFSNTGELFF. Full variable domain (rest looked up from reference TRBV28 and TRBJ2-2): DVKVTQSSRYLVKRTGEKVFLECVQDMDHENMFWYRQDPGLGLRLIYFSYDVKMKEKGDIPEGYSVSREKKERFSLILESASTNQTSMYLCANSSTAEFFRFSNTGELFFGEGSRLTVL.

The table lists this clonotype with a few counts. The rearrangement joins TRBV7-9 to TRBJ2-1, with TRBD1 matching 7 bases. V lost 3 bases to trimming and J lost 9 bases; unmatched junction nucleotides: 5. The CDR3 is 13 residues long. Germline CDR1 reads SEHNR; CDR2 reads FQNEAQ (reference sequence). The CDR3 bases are TGTGCCAGCAGCTTTCGACAGGGCGGTGAGCAGTTCTTC. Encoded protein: CASSFRQGGEQFF.

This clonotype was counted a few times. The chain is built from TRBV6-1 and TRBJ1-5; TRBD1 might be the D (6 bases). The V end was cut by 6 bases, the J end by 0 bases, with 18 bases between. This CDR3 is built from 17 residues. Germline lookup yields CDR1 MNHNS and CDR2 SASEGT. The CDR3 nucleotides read TGTGCCAGCAGGGTATCGGACAGCCCATATAGCAATCAGCCCCAGCATTTT. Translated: CASRVSDSPYSNQPQHF.

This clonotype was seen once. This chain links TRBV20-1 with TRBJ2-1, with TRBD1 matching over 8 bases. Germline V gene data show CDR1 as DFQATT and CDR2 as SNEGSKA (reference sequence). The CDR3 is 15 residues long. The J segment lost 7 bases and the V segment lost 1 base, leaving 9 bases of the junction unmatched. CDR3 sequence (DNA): TGCAGTGCTAGAGTATCGGGGACAGGACCAAATGAGCAGTTCTTC. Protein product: CSARVSGTGPNEQFF.

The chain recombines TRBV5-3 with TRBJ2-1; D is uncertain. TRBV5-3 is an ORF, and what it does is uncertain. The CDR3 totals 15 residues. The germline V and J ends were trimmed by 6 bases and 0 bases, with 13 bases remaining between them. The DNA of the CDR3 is TGTGCCAGAATCTCCCGGGTTAGCTCCTACAATGAGCAGTTCTTC. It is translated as CARISRVSSYNEQFF.

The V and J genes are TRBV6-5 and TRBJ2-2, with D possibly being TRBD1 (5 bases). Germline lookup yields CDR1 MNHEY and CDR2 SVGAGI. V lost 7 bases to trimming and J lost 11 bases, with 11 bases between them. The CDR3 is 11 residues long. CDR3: CASTRGGELFF. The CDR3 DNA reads TGTGCCAGCACTAGGGGCGGAGAGCTGTTTTTT.

CDR3 bases: TGTGCCATCAGCGTACCTCAGACCAGAAACACCATATATTTT. This sequence encodes CAISVPQTRNTIYF. The rearrangement uses TRBV10-3 and TRBJ1-3; D is unresolved. The CDR3 is 14 amino acids. The V end lost 6 bases, the J end lost 5 bases, and 14 bases lay between the germline ends. Germline-derived CDR1 and CDR2 are ENHRY and SYGVKD.

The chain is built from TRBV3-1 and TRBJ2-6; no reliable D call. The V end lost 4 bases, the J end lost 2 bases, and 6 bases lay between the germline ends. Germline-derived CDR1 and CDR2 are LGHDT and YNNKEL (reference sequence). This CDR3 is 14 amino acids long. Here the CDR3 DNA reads TGTGCCAGCAGCCGAACCACTGGGGCCAACGTCCTGACTTTC. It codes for CASSRTTGANVLTF.

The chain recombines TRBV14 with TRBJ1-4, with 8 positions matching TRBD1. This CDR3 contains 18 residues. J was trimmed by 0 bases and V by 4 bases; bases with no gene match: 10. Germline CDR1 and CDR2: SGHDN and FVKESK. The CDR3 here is CASSPHRTGSATNEKLFF. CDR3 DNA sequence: TGTGCCAGCAGCCCACATAGGACAGGGAGTGCAACTAATGAAAAACTGTTTTTT. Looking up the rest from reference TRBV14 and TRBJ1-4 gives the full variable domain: EAGVTQFPSHSVIEKGQTVTLRCDPISGHDNLYWYRRVMGKEIKFLLHFVKESKQDESGMPNNRFLAERTGGTYSTLKVQPAELEDSGVYFCASSPHRTGSATNEKLFFGSGTQLSVL.